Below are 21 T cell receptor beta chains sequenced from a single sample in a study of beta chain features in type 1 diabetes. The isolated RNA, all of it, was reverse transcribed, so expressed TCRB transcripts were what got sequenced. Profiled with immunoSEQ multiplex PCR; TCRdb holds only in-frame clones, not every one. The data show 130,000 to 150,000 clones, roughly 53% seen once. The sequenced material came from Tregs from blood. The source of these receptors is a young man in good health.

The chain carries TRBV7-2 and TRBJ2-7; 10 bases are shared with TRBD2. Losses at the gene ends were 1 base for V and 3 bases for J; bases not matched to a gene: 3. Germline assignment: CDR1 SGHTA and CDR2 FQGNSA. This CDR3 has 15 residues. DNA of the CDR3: TGTGCCAGCAGCTTAGTCTCTAGCGGGAGCTACGAGCAGTACTTC. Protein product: CASSLVSSGSYEQYF.

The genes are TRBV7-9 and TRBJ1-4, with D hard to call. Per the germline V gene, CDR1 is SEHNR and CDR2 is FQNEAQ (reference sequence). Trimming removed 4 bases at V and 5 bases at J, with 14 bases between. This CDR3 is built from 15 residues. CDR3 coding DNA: TGTGCCAGCAGCTCGCGCCGGGGATCGAATGAAAAACTGTTTTTT. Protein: CASSSRRGSNEKLFF.

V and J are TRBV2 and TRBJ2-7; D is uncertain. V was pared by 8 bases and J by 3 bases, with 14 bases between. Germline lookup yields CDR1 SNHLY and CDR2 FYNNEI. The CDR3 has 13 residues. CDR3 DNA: TGTGCCAGCGTCAGTGGTAACAGCTACGAGCAGTACTTC. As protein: CASVSGNSYEQYF.

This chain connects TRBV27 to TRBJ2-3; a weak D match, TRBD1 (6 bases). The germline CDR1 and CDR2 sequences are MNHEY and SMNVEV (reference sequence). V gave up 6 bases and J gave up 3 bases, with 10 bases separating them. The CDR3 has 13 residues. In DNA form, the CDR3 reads TGTGCCAGCAGGGTACAGGGAACAGATACGCAGTATTTT. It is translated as CASRVQGTDTQYF.

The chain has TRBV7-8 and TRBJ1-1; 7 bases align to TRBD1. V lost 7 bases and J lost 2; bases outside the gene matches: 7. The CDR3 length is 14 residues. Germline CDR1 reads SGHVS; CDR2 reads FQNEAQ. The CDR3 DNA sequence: TGTGCCAGCAAAGGGGGACAGCTTAACACTGAAGCTTTCTTT. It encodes CASKGGQLNTEAFF.

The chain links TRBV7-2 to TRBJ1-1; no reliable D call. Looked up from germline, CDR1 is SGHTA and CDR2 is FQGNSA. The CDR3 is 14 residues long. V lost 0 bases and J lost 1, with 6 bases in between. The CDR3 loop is CASSLARGNTEAFF. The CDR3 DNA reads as TGTGCCAGCAGCTTAGCGCGAGGGAACACTGAAGCTTTCTTT.

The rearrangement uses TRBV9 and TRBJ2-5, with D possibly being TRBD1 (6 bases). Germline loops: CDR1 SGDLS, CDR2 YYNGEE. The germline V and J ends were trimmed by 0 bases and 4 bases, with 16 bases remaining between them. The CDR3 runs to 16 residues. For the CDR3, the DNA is TGTGCCAGCAGCGTAGCTACAGGGCGGACCGGAGAGACCCAGTACTTC. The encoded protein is CASSVATGRTGETQYF.

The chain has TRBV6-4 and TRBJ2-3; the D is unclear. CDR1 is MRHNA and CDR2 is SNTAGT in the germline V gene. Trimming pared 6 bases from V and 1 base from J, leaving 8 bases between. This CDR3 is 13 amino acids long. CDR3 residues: CASRQAGTDTQYF. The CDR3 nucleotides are TGTGCCAGCAGGCAGGCCGGCACAGATACGCAGTATTTT.

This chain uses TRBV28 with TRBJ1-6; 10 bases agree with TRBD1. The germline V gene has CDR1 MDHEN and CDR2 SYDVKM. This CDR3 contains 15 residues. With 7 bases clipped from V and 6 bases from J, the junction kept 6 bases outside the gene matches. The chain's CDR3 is CASTTGTGVNSPLHF. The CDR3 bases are TGTGCCAGCACTACCGGGACAGGGGTTAATTCACCCCTCCACTTT.

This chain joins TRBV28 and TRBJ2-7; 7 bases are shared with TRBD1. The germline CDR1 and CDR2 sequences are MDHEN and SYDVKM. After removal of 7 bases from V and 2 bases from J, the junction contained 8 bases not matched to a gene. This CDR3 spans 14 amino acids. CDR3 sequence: CASNLDREPYEQYF. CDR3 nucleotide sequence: TGTGCCAGCAACCTAGACAGGGAACCCTACGAGCAGTACTTC.

CDR3 bases: TGTGCCAGCAGTTTCGGGGGTCTCAACACTGAAGCTTTCTTT. Translated: CASSFGGLNTEAFF. The rearrangement uses TRBV28 and TRBJ1-1, with D possibly TRBD1 on 5 matching bases. This CDR3 has 14 residues. From germline, CDR1 is MDHEN and CDR2 SYDVKM. V gave up 3 bases and J gave up 2 bases, with 10 bases separating them.

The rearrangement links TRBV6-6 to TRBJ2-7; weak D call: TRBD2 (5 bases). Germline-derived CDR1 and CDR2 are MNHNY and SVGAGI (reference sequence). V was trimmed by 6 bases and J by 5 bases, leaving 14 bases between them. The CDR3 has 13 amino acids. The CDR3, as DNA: TGTGCCAGCAGACCTACCCTCGGGAACGAGCAGTACTTC. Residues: CASRPTLGNEQYF.

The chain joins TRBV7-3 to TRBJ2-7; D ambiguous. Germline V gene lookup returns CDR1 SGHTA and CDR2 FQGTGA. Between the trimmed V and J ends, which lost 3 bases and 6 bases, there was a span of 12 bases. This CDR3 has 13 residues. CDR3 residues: CASSFTSLAEQYF. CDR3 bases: TGTGCCAGCAGCTTTACCTCATTGGCCGAGCAGTACTTC.

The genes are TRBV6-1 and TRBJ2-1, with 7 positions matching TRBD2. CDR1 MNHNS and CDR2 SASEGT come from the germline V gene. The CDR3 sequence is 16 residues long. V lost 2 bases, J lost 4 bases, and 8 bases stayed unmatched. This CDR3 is CASSENPGLPYNEQFF. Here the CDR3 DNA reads TGTGCCAGCAGTGAAAATCCGGGACTACCTTACAATGAGCAGTTCTTC.

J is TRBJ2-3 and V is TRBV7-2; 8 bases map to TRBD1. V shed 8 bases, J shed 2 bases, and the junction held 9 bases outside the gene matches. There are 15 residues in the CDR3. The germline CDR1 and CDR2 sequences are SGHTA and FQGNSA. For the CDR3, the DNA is TGTGCCAGCCCTGTGGACAGGGTCTCCACAGATACGCAGTATTTT. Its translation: CASPVDRVSTDTQYF. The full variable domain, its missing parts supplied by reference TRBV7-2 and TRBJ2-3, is GAGVSQSPSNKVTEKGKDVELRCDPISGHTALYWYRQSLGQGLEFLIYFQGNSAPDKSGLPSDRFSAERTGGSVSTLTIQRTQQEDSAVYLCASPVDRVSTDTQYFGPGTRLTVL.

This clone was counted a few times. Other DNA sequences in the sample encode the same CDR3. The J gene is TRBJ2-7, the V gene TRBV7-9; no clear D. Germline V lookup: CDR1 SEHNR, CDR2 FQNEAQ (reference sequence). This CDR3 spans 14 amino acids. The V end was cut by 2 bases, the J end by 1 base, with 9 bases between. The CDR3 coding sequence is TGTGCCAGCAGCTTAAGTGGTAGTTCCTACGAGCAGTACTTC. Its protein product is CASSLSGSSYEQYF.

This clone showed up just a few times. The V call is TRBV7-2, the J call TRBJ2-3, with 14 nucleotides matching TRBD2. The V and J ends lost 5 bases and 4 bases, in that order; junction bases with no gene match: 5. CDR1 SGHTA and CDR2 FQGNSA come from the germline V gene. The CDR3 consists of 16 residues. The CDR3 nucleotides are TGTGCCAGCAGCCTGCGACTAGCGGGAGGGCCAGATACGCAGTATTTT. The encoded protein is CASSLRLAGGPDTQYF.

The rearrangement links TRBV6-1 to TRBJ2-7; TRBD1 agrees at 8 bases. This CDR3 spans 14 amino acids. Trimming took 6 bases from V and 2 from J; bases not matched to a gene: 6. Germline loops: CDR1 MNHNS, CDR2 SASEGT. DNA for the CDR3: TGTGCCAGCAGGTTCCGGGACAGGACCTACGAGCAGTACTTC. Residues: CASRFRDRTYEQYF.

The CDR3 DNA follows: TGTGCCAGCAGCATTTACAGCTACGAGCAGTACTTC. Translated, it gives CASSIYSYEQYF. The chain carries TRBV7-9 and TRBJ2-7; the D is unclear. V lost 5 bases and J lost 3, with 8 bases in between. CDR1 and CDR2 (germline): SEHNR, FQNEAQ (reference sequence). The CDR3 contains 12 residues.

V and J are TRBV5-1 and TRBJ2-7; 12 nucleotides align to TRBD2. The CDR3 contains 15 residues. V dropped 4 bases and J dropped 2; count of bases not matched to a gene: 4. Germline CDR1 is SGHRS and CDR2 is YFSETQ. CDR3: CASSRTSGVAYEQYF. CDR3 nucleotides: TGCGCCAGCAGCAGGACTAGCGGGGTCGCCTACGAGCAGTACTTC.

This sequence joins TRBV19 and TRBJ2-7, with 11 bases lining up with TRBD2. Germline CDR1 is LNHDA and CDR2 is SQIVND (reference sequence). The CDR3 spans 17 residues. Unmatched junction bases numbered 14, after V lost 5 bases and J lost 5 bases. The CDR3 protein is CASSPHPGLAVSHEQYF. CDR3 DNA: TGTGCCAGTAGTCCGCACCCGGGACTAGCGGTGTCGCACGAGCAGTACTTC.